This TCR beta chain was profiled in a study of cytomegalovirus exposure and HLA in healthy donors. From germline, CDR1 is SGHRS and CDR2 YFSETQ. CDR3 size: 14 residues. The V end lost 4 bases, the J end lost 0 bases, and 11 bases lay between the germline ends. Assay: immunoSEQ multiplex PCR; the TCRdb copy retains only in-frame clones and omits some. The top ten clones hold around 8% of a sample with some 150,000 clones, 85% to 90% of them seen once. The V and J genes are TRBV5-1 and TRBJ2-7; perhaps TRBD1 as D (6 bases). Sequencing input: PBMCs. This receptor was taken from a woman aged 18-29 years in good health and CMV-seropositive. The CDR3 nucleotides read TGCGCCAGCAGCACTGGACAGCTCTCCTACGAGCAGTACTTC. Translating gives CASSTGQLSYEQYF.